This T cell receptor beta chain originates from a study of cytomegalovirus exposure and HLA in healthy donors. Study information: Roughly 92 million unique TCRs, all from HLA-typed donors, were included in an early release of the data. Study-level results: A few chains tied to CMV proved CMV antigen-specific in vitro.

The PCR employed 60 Vbeta primers together with 13 Jbeta primers. Clones were read by immunoSEQ multiplex PCR, and TCRdb kept only the in-frame ones, dropping some. The table shows some 190,000 clones, with around 82% occurring only once. CDR1 is MGHDK, CDR2 SYGVNS, per germline. This CDR3 is 16 amino acids long. V was trimmed by 8 bases and J by 2 bases, leaving 21 bases between them. This clone appeared a single time. The target antigen is unknown. The material sequenced was PBMCs. The rearrangement links TRBV25-1 to TRBJ2-5, with D perhaps matching TRBD2 (5 bases). The receptor was derived from a woman younger than 45 in good health and CMV-seropositive. The CDR3, as DNA: TGTGCCAGCGATCGATTGGTCCGGGAATCTCAAGAGACCCAGTACTTC. It translates to CASDRLVRESQETQYF.